This T cell receptor (beta chain) derives from a study of cytomegalovirus exposure and HLA in healthy donors. Study-wide points: The authors confirmed in vitro that three CMV-associated chains were specific for CMV antigens.

There are 15 residues in the CDR3. The V and J ends lost 0 bases and 0 bases respectively, with 9 bases between them. CDR1 and CDR2 from the germline V gene are GTSNPN and SVGIG (reference sequence). A remark on this clone: What it recognizes is unknown.

TCRdb keeps only in-frame clones here, not all; method: immunoSEQ multiplex PCR. The sample shows about 120,000 clones, 85% to 90% of them seen only once. The gene calls are TRBV30 and TRBJ1-5; D might be TRBD1 (6 bases). Sequenced sample: PBMCs. The sequence came from a woman in her twenties or thirties in good health and CMV-seronegative. CDR3 in amino acids: CAWSVGAYSNQPQHF. The DNA of the CDR3 is TGTGCCTGGAGTGTGGGGGCTTATAGCAATCAGCCCCAGCATTTT.